The 30 T cell receptor beta chains given below trace back to one sample, sequenced in a study of T-cell reconstitution after alpha-beta-depleted transplantation in children. Unique molecular identifiers were used to barcode this TCRbeta library. TCRdb called the PCR reads again in MiXCR, with one record for every CDR3 protein. The table has about 980,000 distinct CDR3 sequences, about 26% seen once. The material sequenced was PBMCs, mostly from graft donor cells, taken 360 days after TCRalphabeta/CD19-depleted stem cell transplant. These TCRs come from a boy under two years old who had a stem cell transplant for SCID, so the T cells may come from the graft donor.

The chain couples TRBV5-5 to TRBJ2-2; the D gene is possibly TRBD2 (6 bases). V lost 4 bases and J 3 bases, leaving 16 bases between the germline ends. Germline loops: CDR1 SGHKS, CDR2 YYEKEE (reference sequence). The CDR3 sequence is 16 residues long. The CDR3 bases are TGTGCCAGCAGCAACGTCGGGGGAACGGACACCGGGGAGCTGTTTTTT. As protein: CASSNVGGTDTGELFF.

The chain joins TRBV12-3 or TRBV12-4 to TRBJ2-2; 9 bases map to TRBD1. The CDR3 contains 16 residues. The trim removed 7 bases at V and 7 bases at J, leaving 13 bases unmatched. CDR3 in DNA: TGTGCCAGCACCCAAAGGGGACAGGGTAAAGGCGGGGAGCTGTTTTTT. It yields the protein CASTQRGQGKGGELFF.

This clonotype has only a few counts. This chain links TRBV7-9 with TRBJ2-7; perhaps D is TRBD1 or TRBD2 (5 bases each). The CDR3 covers 15 residues. V was shortened by 1 base and J by 5 bases, with 15 bases between the two germline ends. Germline loops: CDR1 SEHNR, CDR2 FQNEAQ (reference sequence). The CDR3 sequence: CASSLETGPADEQYF. The CDR3 DNA sequence: TGTGCCAGCAGCTTAGAGACGGGACCTGCGGACGAGCAGTACTTC.

The chain couples TRBV3-1 to TRBJ2-3; no reliable D call. The ends were cut back, 3 bases at V and 0 bases at J, with 10 bases in the middle. The CDR3 sequence is 15 residues long. Germline-derived CDR1 and CDR2 are LGHDT and YNNKEL (reference sequence). The CDR3 DNA sequence: TGTGCCAGCAGCCAGTCTGTGCTTAGCACAGATACGCAGTATTTT. Protein sequence: CASSQSVLSTDTQYF.

This clonotype was seen more than once but under ten times. J is TRBJ2-5 and V is TRBV2; D gene unclear. Germline CDR1 SNHLY, CDR2 FYNNEI. Trimming removed 4 bases at V and 2 bases at J, with 8 bases between. This CDR3 is 13 amino acids long. CDR3 residues: CASSVAEQETQYF. The CDR3 nucleotides are TGTGCCAGCAGTGTCGCAGAACAAGAGACCCAGTACTTC. Drawing the rest from reference TRBV2 and TRBJ2-5, the complete variable domain is EPEVTQTPSHQVTQMGQEVILRCVPISNHLYFYWYRQILGQKVEFLVSFYNNEISEKSEIFDDQFSVERPDGSNFTLKIRSTKLEDSAMYFCASSVAEQETQYFGPGTRLLVL.

J is TRBJ1-5 and V is TRBV24-1; 8 bases agree with TRBD1. From germline, CDR1 is KGHDR and CDR2 SFDVKD. V shed 4 bases, J shed 4 bases, and the junction held 5 bases outside the gene matches. The CDR3 covers 15 residues. CDR3 sequence (DNA): TGTGCCACCAGTGACCAAGACAGGGGAAATCAGCCCCAGCATTTT. This encodes CATSDQDRGNQPQHF.

The chain joins TRBV18 to TRBJ2-1; no firm D call. CDR1 and CDR2 (germline): KGHSH, LQKENI. The CDR3 sequence is 13 residues long. V was cut by 3 bases and J by 6 bases, with 9 bases left in between. The CDR3 here is CASSPLESNEQFF. Written as DNA, the CDR3 is TGTGCCAGCTCACCGCTCGAGTCCAATGAGCAGTTCTTC.

This clonotype was counted at least ten times. The chain recombines TRBV27 with TRBJ2-1; D not certain. The CDR3 extends over 13 amino acids. Trimming removed 3 bases from V and 4 bases from J, with 7 bases in between. Per germline, CDR1 MNHEY and CDR2 SMNVEV (reference sequence). This CDR3 reads CASSLTTYNEQFF. The CDR3 DNA sequence: TGTGCCAGCAGTTTGACAACTTACAATGAGCAGTTCTTC.

This clonotype showed up just a few times. The chain has TRBV24-1 and TRBJ2-1; D may be TRBD1 (6 bases). Germline CDR1 is KGHDR and CDR2 is SFDVKD. There are 12 residues in the CDR3. V lost 10 bases and J lost 7, with 13 bases in between. The CDR3: CATVSQGNEQFF. CDR3 coding DNA: TGTGCCACTGTGTCCCAGGGGAATGAGCAGTTCTTC.

This chain joins TRBV7-2 and TRBJ2-7; maybe TRBD1 (5 bases). The CDR3 contains 14 residues. Trimming cost V 5 bases and J 2 bases, with 13 bases left between them. Looked up from germline, CDR1 is SGHTA and CDR2 is FQGNSA. CDR3 region: CASSLWGRPYEQYF. CDR3 in DNA: TGTGCCAGCAGCCTTTGGGGCAGACCCTACGAGCAGTACTTC.

Only a few counts were recorded for this clonotype. The rearrangement joins TRBV27 to TRBJ2-7, with 11 bases matching TRBD2. J gave up 0 bases and V 10 bases, and 5 bases lay outside the gene matches. CDR3 length equals 14 residues. Looked up from germline, CDR1 is MNHEY and CDR2 is SMNVEV (reference sequence). CDR3 coding DNA: TGTGCCACTAAGGGACTAGCGGACTCCTACGAGCAGTACTTC. Translated, it gives CATKGLADSYEQYF.

This clonotype has a handful of counts. This chain uses TRBV5-1 with TRBJ2-3; possibly TRBD2 for D (5 bases). Germline-derived CDR1 and CDR2 are SGHRS and YFSETQ. The CDR3 covers 16 residues. Trimming stripped 1 base from V and 3 bases from J, with 15 bases between. The CDR3 DNA sequence: TGCGCCAGCAGCTTGTTAGCGCAGTTACCTACAGATACGCAGTATTTT. This encodes CASSLLAQLPTDTQYF. Filled out from reference TRBV5-1 and TRBJ2-3, the complete variable domain reads KAGVTQTPRYLIKTRGQQVTLSCSPISGHRSVSWYQQTPGQGLQFLFEYFSETQRNKGNFPGRFSGRQFSNSRSEMNVSTLELGDSALYLCASSLLAQLPTDTQYFGPGTRLTVL.

The gene calls are TRBV20-1 and TRBJ2-1, with D tentatively TRBD1 or TRBD2 (5 bases each). The CDR3 loop spans 15 amino acids. V gave up 6 bases and J gave up 8 bases, with 23 bases separating them. Germline CDR1 DFQATT, CDR2 SNEGSKA (reference sequence). The DNA of the CDR3 is TGCAGTGCCAACCGGGACCGAGGCACAAGGTATGAGCAGTTCTTC. Protein: CSANRDRGTRYEQFF.

This sequence joins TRBV20-1 and TRBJ2-7, with 7 nucleotides matching TRBD2. Per the germline V gene, CDR1 is DFQATT and CDR2 is SNEGSKA (reference sequence). This CDR3 has 14 amino acids. V was clipped by 7 bases and J by 0 bases; unmatched bases: 9. The CDR3, as DNA: TGCAGTGGGGAGATGACGGGGGGCTCCTACGAGCAGTACTTC. As protein: CSGEMTGGSYEQYF.

This clonotype was recorded a few times. The chain joins TRBV28 to TRBJ1-1; possibly TRBD1 for D (6 bases). Trimming pared 4 bases from V and 1 base from J, leaving 13 bases between. CDR3 size: 15 residues. Germline V gene sequence: CDR1 MDHEN, CDR2 SYDVKM. The CDR3 DNA sequence: TGTGCCAGCAGTTCGCCTACAGGGCAGAACACTGAAGCTTTCTTT. As protein: CASSSPTGQNTEAFF.

The chain is built from TRBV27 and TRBJ2-7; D is undetermined. CDR1 and CDR2 from the germline V gene are MNHEY and SMNVEV (reference sequence). Trimming shortened V by 3 bases and J by 2 bases, and 11 bases separated the two germline ends. The CDR3 covers 14 residues. The CDR3 DNA reads TGTGCCAGCAGTTTTGGGTACACGCCCTACGAGCAGTACTTC. Its translation: CASSFGYTPYEQYF.

This clonotype appeared a few times. The J gene is TRBJ2-1, the V gene TRBV11-2; D is undetermined. The CDR3 runs 18 residues. V was cut by 2 bases and J by 0 bases, with 17 bases left in between. The germline gives CDR1 SGHAT, CDR2 FQNNGV. The CDR3 protein is CASSLRWVARSSYNEQFF. The DNA for the CDR3 is TGTGCCAGCAGCTTACGTTGGGTGGCCCGCAGCTCCTACAATGAGCAGTTCTTC.

In this sample, this clonotype turned up a few times. This rearrangement joins TRBV12-3 or TRBV12-4 to TRBJ2-2; TRBD2 matches 10 bases. The CDR3 consists of 15 residues. J gave up 5 bases and V 4 bases, and 4 bases lay outside the gene matches. The DNA of the CDR3 is TGTGCCAGCAGTTCGAGCGGGGGGGGTACCGGGGAGCTGTTTTTT. The encoded protein is CASSSSGGGTGELFF.

V gene TRBV2 combines with J gene TRBJ2-7; 7 bases agree with TRBD1. The CDR3 sequence is 15 residues long. V gave up 10 bases and J gave up 0 bases; unmatched junction bases: 12. The V gene's germline CDR1 is SNHLY and CDR2 FYNNEI. In DNA form, the CDR3 reads TGTGCCACTGATACAGGGGACAAGAGCTCCTACGAGCAGTACTTC. Translation gives CATDTGDKSSYEQYF.

The V call is TRBV5-1, the J call TRBJ1-1; D is undetermined. CDR1 and CDR2 from the germline V gene are SGHRS and YFSETQ. The V end was cut by 4 bases, the J end by 0 bases, with 7 bases between. The CDR3 runs 13 residues. The CDR3 sequence: CASSGRMNTEAFF. The CDR3 DNA reads as TGCGCCAGCAGCGGACGGATGAACACTGAAGCTTTCTTT.

The chain carries TRBV6-6 and TRBJ1-2; 8 positions match TRBD1. The germline V gene encodes CDR1 MNHNY and CDR2 SVGAGI (reference sequence). V lost 7 bases, J lost 7 bases, and 5 bases stayed unmatched. The CDR3 spans 12 residues. The CDR3 reads CASTRTGFGYTF. The CDR3 region has the DNA TGTGCCAGCACCCGGACAGGGTTTGGCTACACCTTC.

This clonotype was found a few times. This chain links TRBV7-9 with TRBJ2-1; either TRBD1 or TRBD2 may supply D (6 bases each). Germline V gene sequence: CDR1 SEHNR, CDR2 FQNEAQ (reference sequence). V lost 5 bases, J lost 4 bases, and 15 bases lay in between. There are 15 residues in the CDR3. CDR3 protein: CASSPGASRYNEQFF. The CDR3 coding sequence is TGTGCCAGCAGCCCGGGGGCTAGCCGATACAATGAGCAGTTCTTC.

This clonotype turned up a few times. The chain carries TRBV20-1 and TRBJ1-2; D is ambiguous. The CDR3 totals 10 residues. Germline assignment: CDR1 DFQATT and CDR2 SNEGSKA (reference sequence). V dropped 6 bases and J dropped 4 bases, with 6 bases sitting between them. CDR3 loop: CSAGSYGYTF. Written as DNA, the CDR3 is TGCAGTGCGGGTTCCTATGGCTACACCTTC.

The chain has TRBV28 and TRBJ2-1; D might be TRBD1 (5 bases). Trimming took 4 bases from V and 2 from J, leaving 12 bases between them. Germline CDR1 is MDHEN and CDR2 is SYDVKM. The CDR3 has 15 residues. The CDR3 loop reads CASSSDWTPYNEQFF. The CDR3 nucleotides are TGTGCCAGCAGTTCGGATTGGACACCCTACAATGAGCAGTTCTTC.

This clonotype has just a few counts. V usage is TRBV6-1 and J usage is TRBJ2-3; 10 positions match TRBD1. The trim removed 5 bases at V and 3 bases at J, leaving 8 bases unmatched. CDR3 size: 16 residues. Germline V CDR1 and CDR2: MNHNS, SASEGT. This CDR3 reads CASSRQGARGTDTQYF. CDR3 sequence (DNA): TGTGCCAGCAGTAGACAGGGGGCGAGGGGGACAGATACGCAGTATTTT.

This sequence joins TRBV9 and TRBJ1-2; D is possibly TRBD1 (5 bases). The length of the CDR3 is 14 residues. The germline V gene encodes CDR1 SGDLS and CDR2 YYNGEE. The V gene lost 4 bases and the J gene lost 8 bases, with 18 bases spanning the gap. DNA for the CDR3: TGTGCCAGCAGCCCCGCTGGACGGGACGGAGGCTACACCTTC. Its protein product is CASSPAGRDGGYTF.

The chain has TRBV12-3 or TRBV12-4 and TRBJ2-1; D is unclear. This CDR3 is 16 amino acids long. V was clipped by 0 bases and J by 0 bases, with 9 bases between them. The CDR3 reads CASSLAGPRSYNEQFF. The CDR3 DNA reads TGTGCCAGCAGTTTAGCTGGGCCCCGCTCCTACAATGAGCAGTTCTTC.

This clonotype was found a few times. The rearrangement joins TRBV29-1 to TRBJ2-3; 7 nucleotides line up with TRBD1. The CDR3 consists of 12 residues. Unmatched junction bases numbered 10, after V lost 7 bases and J lost 9 bases. In germline, CDR1 is SQVTM, CDR2 ANQGSEA. Here the CDR3 DNA reads TGCAGCGCCGTTTATTCCAGGGGGACGCAGTATTTT. Protein sequence: CSAVYSRGTQYF.

This clonotype was observed many times. The genes are TRBV20-1 and TRBJ2-5; possibly TRBD2 for D (6 bases). The CDR3 is 13 residues long. The V end was cut by 3 bases, the J end by 7 bases, with 15 bases between. CDR1 is DFQATT and CDR2 is SNEGSKA in the germline V gene (reference sequence). The CDR3 sequence: CSASGSKAWTQYF. CDR3 nucleotide sequence: TGCAGTGCTAGCGGGAGCAAAGCTTGGACCCAGTACTTC.

The genes are TRBV7-3 and TRBJ2-3; D perhaps matches TRBD1 (6 bases). The V and J ends lost 5 bases and 3 bases respectively, with 18 bases between them. The CDR3 spans 16 residues. Per the germline V gene, CDR1 is SGHTA and CDR2 is FQGTGA. DNA of the CDR3: TGTGCCAGCAGCCCCAGGCCCACAGGGCAAACAGATACGCAGTATTTT. Translation gives CASSPRPTGQTDTQYF.